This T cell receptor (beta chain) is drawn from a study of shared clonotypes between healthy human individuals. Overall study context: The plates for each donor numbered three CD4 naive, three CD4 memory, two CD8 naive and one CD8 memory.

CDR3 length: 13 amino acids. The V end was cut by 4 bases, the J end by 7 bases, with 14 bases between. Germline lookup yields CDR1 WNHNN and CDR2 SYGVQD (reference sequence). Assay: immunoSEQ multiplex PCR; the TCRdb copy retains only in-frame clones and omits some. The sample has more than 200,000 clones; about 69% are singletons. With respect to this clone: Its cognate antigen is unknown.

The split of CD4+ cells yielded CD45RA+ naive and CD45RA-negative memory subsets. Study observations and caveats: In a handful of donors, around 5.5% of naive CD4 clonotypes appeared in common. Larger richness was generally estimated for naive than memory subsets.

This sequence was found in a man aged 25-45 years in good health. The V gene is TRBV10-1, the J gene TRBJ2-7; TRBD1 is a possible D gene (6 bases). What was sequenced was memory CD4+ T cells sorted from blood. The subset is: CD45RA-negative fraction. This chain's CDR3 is CASSGGPTGEQYF. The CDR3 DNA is TGCGCCAGCAGTGGGGGGCCCACCGGGGAGCAGTACTTC.